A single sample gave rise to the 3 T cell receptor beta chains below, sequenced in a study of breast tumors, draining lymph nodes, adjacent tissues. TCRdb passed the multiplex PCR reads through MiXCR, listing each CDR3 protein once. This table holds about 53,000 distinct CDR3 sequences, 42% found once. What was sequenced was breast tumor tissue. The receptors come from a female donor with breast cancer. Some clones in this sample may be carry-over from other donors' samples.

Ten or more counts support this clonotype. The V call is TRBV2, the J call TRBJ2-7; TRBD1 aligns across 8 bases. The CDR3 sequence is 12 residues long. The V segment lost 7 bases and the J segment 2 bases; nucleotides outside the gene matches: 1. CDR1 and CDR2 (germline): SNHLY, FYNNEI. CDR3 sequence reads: CASNRGAYEQYF. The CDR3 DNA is TGTGCCAGCAACAGGGGGGCCTACGAGCAGTACTTC.

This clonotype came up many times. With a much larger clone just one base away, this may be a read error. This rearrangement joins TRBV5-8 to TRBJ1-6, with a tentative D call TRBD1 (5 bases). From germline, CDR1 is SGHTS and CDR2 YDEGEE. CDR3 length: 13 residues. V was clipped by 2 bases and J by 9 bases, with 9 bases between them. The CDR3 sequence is CASSLQDTSPLHF. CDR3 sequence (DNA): TGTGCCAGCAGCTTACAGGACACTTCACCCCTCCACTTT.

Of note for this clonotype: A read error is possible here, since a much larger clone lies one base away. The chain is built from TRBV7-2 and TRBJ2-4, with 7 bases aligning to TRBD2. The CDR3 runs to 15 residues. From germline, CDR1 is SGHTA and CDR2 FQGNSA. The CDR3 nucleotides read TGTGCCAGCAGCTTGGGGGGGTCCGCCAAAAACATTCAGCACTTC. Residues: CASSLGGSAKNIQHF.